Included here is one TCR beta chain sequence, with context. Its recognized antigen is unknown. It has no much larger one-base neighbor in the sample; base qualities were not kept. Receptor amplification or capture employed the immunoSEQ multiplex PCR assay. The multiplex PCR relied on a mix of 60 forward primers for TCR Vbeta segments and 13 reverse primers for TCR Jbeta segments. Amplification of the CDR3 region of rearranged TCR beta genes was performed with a multiplex PCR assay on genomic DNA. On the Illumina HiSeq System, the amplified TCR beta libraries were sequenced as 87-base-pair reads. The paper's data handling went like this. In a later analysis, tens of millions of unique TCR beta chains were counted across the 500 to 700 repertoires, and roughly 11 million of these chains were shared by at least two donors. To remove PCR and sequencing errors, raw reads were error-corrected and collapsed into unique sequences using a nearest-neighbor algorithm that merged closely related sequences. To assign V, D and J gene segments, CDR3 sequences were aligned to IMGT reference sequences. For a sequence to be retained, at least a six-nucleotide match to both a V gene segment and a J gene segment was required. A rearrangement was called productive if the CDR3 had no stop codons and remained in frame with V and J, and every other rearrangement was called non-productive. Following IMGT convention, CDR3 was defined as the stretch from the second conserved V-encoded cysteine to the conserved J-encoded phenylalanine. The earlier analysis of 450 to 750 of the donors excluded any sequence lacking an unambiguous match to a single V gene segment. An earlier analysis of just under 600 of the donors called V segments functional above 56.7% productive rearrangements and segregating when the between-donor standard deviation exceeded 5%. A statistical classification framework was developed to diagnose cytomegalovirus status using the catalog of TCR beta chain sequences. V and J gene assignment, in a later analysis, came from comparing TCR nucleotide sequences with IMGT/GENE-DB human TR gene sequences. In a later analysis, CDR3 sequences and most-parsimonious VDJ recombination scenarios were assigned using the TCRdist pipeline. In a later analysis, each TCR beta chain was defined by its CDR3 amino acid sequence together with its V-gene family, and reads without a unique V-gene family were excluded. To address suspected cross-contamination and a sequencing artifact, a later analysis removed a few hundred highly shared, low-generation-probability nucleotide sequences. For each public chain, a later analysis derived a clonal expansion index from normalized ranks of inferred template counts within each repertoire. In a later analysis, generation probabilities were computed with a VDJ recombination model fitted to out-of-frame rearrangements, and the resulting probabilities were checked against IGoR. Hypergeometric tests were used in a later analysis to score TCR-TCR, TCR-HLA and TCR-CMV co-occurrence, with a repertoire-size bias correction applied to the TCR pairs. A later analysis estimated false discovery rates by permuting HLA or CMV assignments 20 times. In a later analysis, co-occurring TCRs were grouped using DBSCAN, and TCRdist sequence similarity was added for clustering within HLA-allele-positive subsets. For co-occurrence clustering, repertoires with fewer than 30,000 or more than 120,000 public chains were excluded, along with a handful of repertoires with anomalous nucleotide sharing. What TCRdb holds here is the immuneACCESS table cut down to in-frame rearrangements. Part of the clones is not present; checked against another copy, under half of the missing clones reflect an unresolved V gene, and the others are unexplained. The DNA gave D and trimming, while V, J and clone size come from that table. The sample data list around 50,000 clones, and approximately 82% of these were observed just once. The top ten constitute 2.9% of the sample.

The cohort was made up of 500 to 800 healthy bone marrow donors. Cohort members were all nominally healthy when sampled, although unrecorded immune exposures were likely present. The donor tested CMV seronegative and was one of the 352 seronegative cohort members. A peripheral blood sample was provided by each donor, and peripheral blood mononuclear cells were used for TCR beta sequencing. Genomic DNA extraction from the blood cell samples was performed with the Qiagen DNeasy Blood Extraction Kit. The data are from a study of cytomegalovirus exposure and HLA in healthy donors (dated by TCRdb to about 2017). Study-level background: An earlier analysis of approximately 640 of the donors reported 250 to 350 Gb of sequence data and 117 million unique TCR beta sequences from about 200 million T cells. An early release that covered some 640 HLA-typed donors contained around 300 gigabases of sequencing data and tens of millions of unique TCR sequences. Of the roughly 420 genotyped donors, less than 90% were placed in the genetic ancestry cluster associated with self-reported Caucasian donors. The study was designed to test whether signatures of past pathogen exposure could be identified by cataloging public T cell receptors. The study used immunosequencing to profile the T cell repertoires of about 670 subjects and linked those repertoires to cytomegalovirus serostatus. Along with the approximately 650-subject first cohort, a separate validation cohort of over 90 different subjects was used. To predict cytomegalovirus infection status, the study combined high-throughput TCR immunosequencing, statistical association of individual TCRs with disease status, and machine learning. A later analysis re-examined previously published TCR beta repertoires from roughly 650 donors and added high-resolution HLA genotyping to investigate patterns of TCR occurrence. Rather than drawing on any new phenotypic data, the later analysis identified candidate immune exposures from TCR beta sequences and the way those sequences occurred across donors. An earlier analysis of 587 of the donors used high-throughput TCR beta sequencing to judge whether each TCR beta V gene segment behaved as functional or pseudogenic. Donor age, sex, ethnicity and CMV serostatus were compiled alongside the repertoire data. A later genetic analysis used genome-wide SNP genotypes for about 65% of the 666 donors, treating that subset as a discovery cohort. All discovery cohort repertoires had been generated using a single sequencing platform. HLA typing included class I and class II loci at four-digit resolution. The number of donors typed differed by locus, with roughly 629-640 for A, B, C, DRB1 and DQB1, 522 for DQA1, over 600 for DPA1, and around 460 for DPB1. About five DR-DQ haplotypes were treated as single units for association and clustering because of strong linkage in the cohort. Across some 400 genotyped donors of the cohort, an average of approximately 220,000 unique TCR beta nucleotide sequences per donor were sequenced, and roughly a sixth of those sequences were non-productive. General findings and caveats noted by the study authors: The earlier analysis of some 540 of the donors excluded some 15 rarely observed V segments, including chromosome 9 orphons, because counts were too low. According to a later analysis, TCR association rates differed among HLA loci, with DRB1 alleles showing the most associated TCRs and HLA-C alleles showing the fewest. The presence/absence analyses assumed that sequencing depth was roughly uniform across donors, and that assumption may not be true. In a later analysis, HLA-associated TCR beta chains showed more clonal expansion and lower generation probabilities than non-associated chains that were equally common. The cohort was sequenced for TCR beta chains only, and without alpha or paired-chain data the features that could be detected were limited. A further reported finding was that TCR beta sequences accurately predicted the HLA-A and HLA-B alleles for most subjects in the first cohort. A cluster of highly shared sequence variants was judged likely to be a technical artifact of the sequencing pipeline. According to a later analysis, most CMV-associated TCR beta chains appeared to be HLA-restricted, and the HLA associations seemed to be driven largely by CMV exposure. In the study, roughly 160 TCR beta chains were listed as associated with cytomegalovirus. An association between a missense DCLRE1C variant and V-gene and J-gene trimming of TCR beta chains was found in a later genetic analysis and replicated in an independent cohort. The 87-base-pair reads could not distinguish some IMGT-functional V segments, including TRBV6-2 and TRBV6-3, so those segments were excluded. In both the original and validation cohorts, the classifier was reported to diagnose cytomegalovirus status with high specificity and sensitivity. In a later analysis, several top co-occurrence clusters were reported to appear linked to parvovirus B19, influenza, CMV and Epstein-Barr virus. For the cohort, immune exposure information was limited to CMV serostatus. Correlated functional status among segregating V segments might be attributable to linkage disequilibrium, but an unknown experimental factor could not be ruled out. Three of the identified cytomegalovirus-associated TCR beta chains were confirmed in vitro to be specific for cytomegalovirus antigens. When HLA alleles, especially DR and DQ, strongly co-occurred, attributing TCR associations to individual alleles was difficult. Across donors, most TCR sequences were observed very rarely, whereas some public TCRs were present in many individuals. In an earlier analysis of about 540 of the donors, most TCR beta V segments were observed in productive rearrangements about 87% or about 30% of the time, broadly matching IMGT annotations. Because HLA typing was unavailable for some donors at each locus, only the typed subset was used in association tests. In a later genetic analysis, fewer N-insertions in productive TCRs were reported among donors in an Asian-associated ancestry cluster than the approximately 670-donor mean. According to the authors, the approach could potentially be generalized to other disease states and immunological phenotypes. Specific HLA alleles were associated with 16,951 TCR beta sequences at a false discovery rate of 0.05 in a later analysis.

From cysteine to phenylalanine, the CDR3 is 14 amino acids long. Solely the CDR3 DNA is kept, with 42 bases framed from the first base. Unmatched junction bases come to 8, with V trimmed by 7 bases and J by 6 bases. The germline V gene specifies SNHLY as CDR1 and FYNNEI as CDR2. The specimen was PBMCs. This clonotype was obtained from a man aged 45-60 years in good health and CMV-seronegative. The rearranged chain carries TRBV2 and TRBJ2-1, and 8 bases in between align with TRBD1. CDR3 protein: CASKGQGLVNEQFF. The nucleotide sequence reads as follows: TGTGCCAGCAAAGGACAGGGTTTGGTCAATGAGCAGTTCTTC. With the rest looked up from the reference TRBV2 and TRBJ2-1 genes rather than sequenced, the full variable domain is EPEVTQTPSHQVTQMGQEVILRCVPISNHLYFYWYRQILGQKVEFLVSFYNNEISEKSEIFDDQFSVERPDGSNFTLKIRSTKLEDSAMYFCASKGQGLVNEQFFGPGTRLTVL.